The present T cell receptor beta chain was sequenced within a study of cytomegalovirus exposure and HLA in healthy donors. Study results and caveats: Most observed TCR sequences were rare, whereas some public TCRs were detected in many donors. Cytomegalovirus association was assigned to some 160 TCR beta chains.

Amplification used 60 Vbeta primers and 13 Jbeta primers. Only in-frame clones appear in the TCRdb table, and some are missing; sequencing was by immunoSEQ multiplex PCR. Of about 150,000 clones listed, approximately 80% were seen once; the top ten hold 3.5% to 5%. Worth noting for this clone: As yet, its antigen is unknown.

The sample comprised PBMCs. This sequence was found in a male donor in good health and CMV-seronegative.

CDR3 sequence (DNA): TGTGCCAGCGTCCCGAAAGGGGCAGCTAACTATGGCTACACCTTC. It specifies CASVPKGAANYGYTF. The gene calls are TRBV7-9 and TRBJ1-2; tentatively, D is TRBD1 (5 bases). V was clipped by 8 bases and J by 0 bases, with 16 bases between them. The CDR3 has 15 amino acids. The germline V gene encodes CDR1 SEHNR and CDR2 FQNEAQ (reference sequence). The full variable domain, rest sourced from reference TRBV7-9 and TRBJ1-2, is DTGVSQNPRHKITKRGQNVTFRCDPISEHNRLYWYRQTLGQGPEFLTYFQNEAQLEKSRLLSDRFSAERPKGSFSTLEIQRTEQGDSAMYLCASVPKGAANYGYTFGSGTRLTVV.